These 2 T cell receptor beta chains were sequenced from one sample in a study of post-analysis software for immune sequencing data. Notes on the study in general: TRBV5-6, TRBV5-1 and TRBV20-1 belonged to a set of a handful of TRBV segments that were more frequent in patients than controls.

These TCRs' antigens remain unknown. Unique molecular identifiers were present in the TCR beta cDNA libraries. TCRdb re-analysed the PCR reads in MiXCR, keeping a single row per CDR3 protein. The sample consists of 750,000 to 950,000 distinct CDR3 sequences, 53% of them appearing once. The sequenced sample was blood. These receptors were obtained from a girl aged 10-17 years with multiple sclerosis.

This chain uses TRBV12-1 with TRBJ2-2; the table calls TRBD2, which could not be checked here. TRBV12-1 is a listed pseudogene. This CDR3 contains 15 residues. CDR3 residues: CASNVGGPCTGELFF. The CDR3 DNA reads TGTGCCAGCAACGTCGGGGGGCCCTGCACCGGGGAGCTGTTTTTT.

There are a few counts of this clonotype. This chain joins TRBV29-1 and TRBJ2-7; D gene ambiguous. Germline CDR1 SQVTM, CDR2 ANQGSEA. The CDR3 has 17 residues. V lost 4 bases and J 2 bases, leaving 24 bases between the germline ends. The CDR3 sequence is CSVVVPPGRFDAYEQYF. CDR3 DNA: TGCAGCGTTGTAGTCCCTCCAGGCCGATTCGACGCCTACGAGCAGTACTTC.